Shown below are 30 T cell receptor beta chains from a single sample sequenced in a study of blood T cell repertoires in COVID-19. The data were produced by immunoSEQ multiplex PCR, yet TCRdb's version contains in-frame clones alone and is incomplete. The sample records 380,000 or so clones, roughly 90% being singletons. Sequenced material: PBMCs or T cells enriched from blood (not recorded which). The source is a young woman with acute COVID-19.

This rearrangement joins TRBV5-1 to TRBJ1-2; 7 bases fit TRBD1. This CDR3 contains 17 residues. CDR1 is SGHRS and CDR2 is YFSETQ in the germline V gene. V gave up 2 bases and J gave up 0 bases; unmatched junction bases: 10. The CDR3 region has the DNA TGCGCCAGCAGCTTAGGACAGGCGCTCCTTTCTAACTATGGCTACACCTTC. This codes for CASSLGQALLSNYGYTF. Filled out from reference TRBV5-1 and TRBJ1-2, the complete variable domain reads KAGVTQTPRYLIKTRGQQVTLSCSPISGHRSVSWYQQTPGQGLQFLFEYFSETQRNKGNFPGRFSGRQFSNSRSEMNVSTLELGDSALYLCASSLGQALLSNYGYTFGSGTRLTVV.

The chain is built from TRBV13 and TRBJ2-1, with TRBD2 identical over 7 bases. The J segment lost 0 bases and the V segment lost 11 bases, leaving 10 bases of the junction unmatched. The CDR3 has 15 residues. CDR1 and CDR2 from the germline V gene are PRHDT and FYEKMQ (reference sequence). The CDR3 spells CAGGASGSSYNEQFF. The DNA of the CDR3 is TGTGCCGGCGGGGCTAGCGGTAGCTCCTACAATGAGCAGTTCTTC.

This chain uses TRBV5-8 with TRBJ2-1; perhaps TRBD1 as D (9 bases). Trimming took off 3 bases at V and 6 bases at J, with 22 bases between the two ends. Germline CDR1 and CDR2: SGHTS and YDEGEE. The CDR3 runs to 17 residues. The CDR3 sequence: CASSSQNGRDRVNEQFF. The CDR3 DNA is TGTGCCAGCAGCTCTCAAAACGGGAGGGACAGGGTCAATGAGCAGTTCTTC. The complete variable domain, with remaining parts taken from reference TRBV5-8 and TRBJ2-1, reads EAGVTQSPTHLIKTRGQQATLRCSPISGHTSVYWYQQALGLGLQFLLWYDEGEERNRGNFPPRFSGRQFPNYSSELNVNALELEDSALYLCASSSQNGRDRVNEQFFGPGTRLTVL.

A note on this clone: One junction end disagrees with the germline gene, perhaps due to a read error. This chain connects TRBV6-1 to TRBJ2-5; TRBD1 is a possible D gene (7 bases). The CDR3 loop spans 15 amino acids. Germline-derived CDR1 and CDR2 are MNHNS and SASEGT. The DNA for the CDR3 is TGTGCCAGCAGCGAAGGGGCGGCAGGGGGGGAGACCCAGTACTTC. This encodes CASSEGAAGGETQYF.

The V gene is TRBV5-5, the J gene TRBJ1-1; 8 bases agree with TRBD1. CDR1 SGHKS and CDR2 YYEKEE come from the germline V gene (reference sequence). CDR3 length equals 16 residues. The ends lost 5 bases at V and 5 bases at J; junction bases unmatched: 14. The CDR3 bases are TGTGCCAGCAGTGAGAATCCCCAGGGGGCTCGAACTGAAGCTTTCTTT. As protein: CASSENPQGARTEAFF.

The chain couples TRBV12-3 or TRBV12-4 to TRBJ1-6, with D tentatively TRBD1 (5 bases). The CDR3 runs 11 residues. The V gene lost 2 bases and the J gene lost 16 bases, with 9 bases spanning the gap. CDR3 amino acids: CASSLKGLLHF. CDR3 sequence (DNA): TGTGCCAGCAGTTTAAAGGGACTGCTCCACTTT.

The rearrangement links TRBV11-2 to TRBJ2-7; 7 bases are shared with TRBD1. From germline, CDR1 is SGHAT and CDR2 FQNNGV. This CDR3 region has 13 residues. The junction had 2 bases not matched to a gene; V was cut back by 3 bases and J by 3 bases. The CDR3 loop reads CASSLGDSYEQYF. DNA of the CDR3: TGTGCCAGCAGCTTGGGGGACAGCTACGAGCAGTACTTC.

The chain carries TRBV6-5 and TRBJ1-1, with D uncertain. Germline CDR1 and CDR2: MNHEY and SVGAGI. This CDR3 comprises 13 residues. The V end lost 10 bases, the J end lost 5 bases, and 17 bases lay between the germline ends. CDR3 coding DNA: TGTGCCACCAAACTGGGAGAGGGAACTGAAGCTTTCTTT. It yields the protein CATKLGEGTEAFF.

The genes are TRBV5-1 and TRBJ2-7; weak D call: TRBD1 (5 bases). The CDR3 totals 13 residues. The germline CDR1 and CDR2 sequences are SGHRS and YFSETQ. Between the trimmed V and J ends, which lost 1 base and 7 bases, there was a span of 12 bases. For the CDR3, the DNA is TGCGCCAGCAGCTTGAACAGGCTTCGGGAGCAGTACTTC. This codes for CASSLNRLREQYF. Drawing the rest from reference TRBV5-1 and TRBJ2-7, the complete variable domain is KAGVTQTPRYLIKTRGQQVTLSCSPISGHRSVSWYQQTPGQGLQFLFEYFSETQRNKGNFPGRFSGRQFSNSRSEMNVSTLELGDSALYLCASSLNRLREQYFGPGTRLTVT.

The genes are TRBV5-1 and TRBJ2-2, with D hard to call. The V end lost 0 bases, the J end lost 7 bases, and 7 bases lay between the germline ends. From germline, CDR1 is SGHRS and CDR2 YFSETQ. This CDR3 has 13 residues. CDR3 in amino acids: CASSLDPDGELFF. The CDR3 nucleotides read TGCGCCAGCAGCTTGGATCCAGACGGGGAGCTGTTTTTT.

The chain joins TRBV27 to TRBJ2-1; the D gene is possibly TRBD1 (6 bases). V was cut by 9 bases and J by 0 bases, with 15 bases left in between. CDR3 size: 15 residues. Germline lookup yields CDR1 MNHEY and CDR2 SMNVEV (reference sequence). The DNA of the CDR3 is TGTGCCAGTCAATTGACAGGTAGCTCCTACAATGAGCAGTTCTTC. Its translation: CASQLTGSSYNEQFF.

A single count supports this clone. The chain uses TRBV5-1 and TRBJ1-1; the D is unclear. Trimming pared 5 bases from V and 1 base from J, leaving 12 bases between. Germline lookup yields CDR1 SGHRS and CDR2 YFSETQ. The CDR3 contains 14 residues. The CDR3 region is CASRVGRANTEAFF. The CDR3 DNA reads as TGCGCCAGCAGGGTGGGCCGCGCGAACACTGAAGCTTTCTTT.

The V gene is TRBV28, the J gene TRBJ1-4, with D hard to call. The CDR3 covers 12 residues. Per the germline V gene, CDR1 is MDHEN and CDR2 is SYDVKM. Deletions cut 8 bases from V and 4 bases from J, with 8 bases between. The CDR3 region has the DNA TGTGCCAGCTTCACAGTTAATGAAAAACTGTTTTTT. Amino acid sequence: CASFTVNEKLFF.

This chain links TRBV4-2 with TRBJ2-1; TRBD2 aligns across 7 bases. The CDR3 has 16 residues. The V gene's germline CDR1 is LGHNA and CDR2 YNFKEQ. V lost 2 bases and J lost 8; bases outside the gene matches: 12. CDR3 bases: TGTGCCAGCAGCCAATTAGCGGGCGAGGAGGTCGATGAGCAGTTCTTC. Its protein is CASSQLAGEEVDEQFF.

This rearrangement joins TRBV24-1 to TRBJ2-5, with D perhaps TRBD2 (5 bases). V gave up 5 bases and J gave up 5 bases, with 11 bases separating them. There are 13 residues in the CDR3. In germline, CDR1 is KGHDR, CDR2 SFDVKD. This CDR3 is CATSGSSLETQYF. The CDR3 DNA sequence: TGTGCCACCAGTGGCTCTAGCTTGGAGACCCAGTACTTC.

V usage is TRBV12-3 or TRBV12-4 and J usage is TRBJ2-7, with 7 bases that match TRBD1. Trimming removed 6 bases from V and 4 bases from J; junction bases left unmatched: 3. CDR3 length: 12 residues. CDR3 sequence reads: CASSLQGYEQYF. The CDR3 DNA reads as TGTGCCAGCAGCCTACAGGGGTACGAGCAGTACTTC.

The chain links TRBV3-1 (or the pseudogene TRBV3-2) to TRBJ2-7, with TRBD2 matching 7 bases. Trimming at V came to 0 bases and at J to 2 bases, leaving 7 bases not matched to a gene. Germline assignment: CDR1 LGHDT and CDR2 YNNKEL (reference sequence). The CDR3 covers 16 residues. The CDR3, as DNA: TGTGCCAGCAGCCAAGATAGGGTCGGGGGGACCTACGAGCAGTACTTC. Its translation is CASSQDRVGGTYEQYF.

This rearrangement joins TRBV5-6 to TRBJ1-5, with D possibly TRBD1 on 5 matching bases. The CDR3 is 14 residues long. Per germline, CDR1 SGHDT and CDR2 YYEEEE. Trimming pared 9 bases from V and 2 bases from J, leaving 15 bases between. The CDR3 nucleotides are TGTGCCACCACAAACTGGGGGGGCAATCAGCCCCAGCATTTT. It yields the protein CATTNWGGNQPQHF.

The chain couples TRBV15 to TRBJ2-7; 10 nucleotides line up with TRBD1. This CDR3 contains 16 residues. V was clipped by 1 base and J by 2 bases; unmatched bases: 5. The germline V gene has CDR1 LNHNV and CDR2 YYDKDF (reference sequence). Here the CDR3 reads CATSRGGDRGTYEQYF. In DNA, the CDR3 is TGTGCCACCAGCAGAGGGGGGGACAGGGGAACCTACGAGCAGTACTTC.

The V call is TRBV3-1 (or the pseudogene TRBV3-2), the J call TRBJ1-1, with TRBD1 identical over 9 bases. J lost 1 base, V lost 1 base, and 4 bases had no gene match. Germline-derived CDR1 and CDR2 are LGHDT and YNNKEL (reference sequence). This CDR3 is 16 amino acids long. The CDR3 DNA reads as TGTGCCAGCAGCCAAGGGTTACAGGGGGCGAACACTGAAGCTTTCTTT. Its protein product is CASSQGLQGANTEAFF.

The rearrangement uses TRBV5-6 and TRBJ2-7; D unresolved. V gave up 4 bases and J gave up 4 bases, with 9 bases separating them. From germline, CDR1 is SGHDT and CDR2 YYEEEE. The CDR3 contains 12 residues. CDR3 in DNA: TGTGCCAGCAGCCGAACAGAATACGAGCAGTACTTC. Translated: CASSRTEYEQYF.

The chain is built from TRBV12-5 and TRBJ2-5, with TRBD2 identical over 8 bases. CDR1 is LGHNT, CDR2 FRNRAP, per germline. The CDR3 runs 17 residues. The junction had 15 bases not matched to a gene; V was cut back by 5 bases and J by 4 bases. The CDR3 nucleotides are TGTGCTAGTGGTGCAGGACCGGGACTAGGGAGGTCAGAGACCCAGTACTTC. This codes for CASGAGPGLGRSETQYF. The variable domain in full, completed from reference TRBV12-5 and TRBJ2-5, reads DARVTQTPRHKVTEMGQEVTMRCQPILGHNTVFWYRQTMMQGLELLAYFRNRAPLDDSGMPKDRFSAEMPDATLATLKIQPSEPRDSAVYFCASGAGPGLGRSETQYFGPGTRLLVL.

This chain's CDR3 is CATSVSGGSTDTQYF. DNA for the CDR3: TGTGCCACCAGTGTTAGCGGAGGGAGCACAGATACGCAGTATTTT. J is TRBJ2-3 and V is TRBV24-1; possible D gene TRBD2, 6 bases. V was shortened by 5 bases and J by 0 bases, with 11 bases between the two germline ends. CDR3 length equals 15 residues. Germline V gene lookup returns CDR1 KGHDR and CDR2 SFDVKD.

The CDR3 DNA reads as TGTGCCTGGAGTGTCAACAGGGGGGCACCACGCAATCAGCCCCAGCATTTT. Translated: CAWSVNRGAPRNQPQHF. The rearrangement uses TRBV30 and TRBJ1-5; 8 bases match TRBD1. The CDR3 contains 17 residues. From germline, CDR1 is GTSNPN and CDR2 SVGIG (reference sequence). With V trimmed by 0 bases and J by 2 bases, 9 bases remained unmatched.

The chain couples TRBV27 to TRBJ2-2, with TRBD2 matching 11 bases. Germline lookup yields CDR1 MNHEY and CDR2 SMNVEV (reference sequence). Trimming took 5 bases from V and 1 from J; bases not matched to a gene: 9. The CDR3 contains 18 residues. This CDR3 is CASSTAASGGMNTGELFF. The CDR3, as DNA: TGTGCCAGCAGTACCGCCGCTAGCGGGGGGATGAACACCGGGGAGCTGTTTTTT.

The chain is built from TRBV2 and TRBJ2-1; 8 nucleotides line up with TRBD1. Per germline, CDR1 SNHLY and CDR2 FYNNEI. V lost 3 bases and J lost 9; bases outside the gene matches: 7. This CDR3 is built from 14 residues. This CDR3 is CASSEGQAIGEQFF. The CDR3 nucleotides read TGTGCCAGCAGTGAGGGACAGGCAATCGGTGAGCAGTTCTTC.

The V call is TRBV13, the J call TRBJ2-3; possibly TRBD2 for D (5 bases). The V end lost 3 bases, the J end lost 3 bases, and 13 bases lay between the germline ends. CDR1 and CDR2 from the germline V gene are PRHDT and FYEKMQ (reference sequence). The CDR3 is made up of 15 amino acids. CDR3 in DNA: TGTGCCAGCAGCTTTACCCCACGGGGAACAGATACGCAGTATTTT. This translates into CASSFTPRGTDTQYF.

The rearrangement joins TRBV3-1 (or the pseudogene TRBV3-2) to TRBJ2-7, with a tentative D call TRBD2 (6 bases). From germline, CDR1 is LGHDT and CDR2 YNNKEL (reference sequence). Between the trimmed V and J ends, which lost 2 bases and 9 bases, there was a span of 17 bases. The CDR3 loop spans 14 amino acids. The chain's CDR3 is CASSQRVAVVGQYF. The CDR3 DNA reads as TGTGCCAGCAGCCAAAGGGTAGCGGTAGTGGGGCAGTACTTC.

The chain links TRBV7-9 to TRBJ1-4; D remains unclear. The CDR3 is made up of 15 amino acids. Deletions cut 1 base from V and 4 bases from J, with 10 bases between. Germline lookup yields CDR1 SEHNR and CDR2 FQNEAQ (reference sequence). The CDR3 here is CASSLGQASNEKLFF. For the CDR3, the DNA is TGTGCCAGCAGCTTAGGGCAGGCGAGTAATGAAAAACTGTTTTTT.

The chain recombines TRBV30 with TRBJ1-6; possibly TRBD1 for D (6 bases). With 3 bases removed from V and 7 bases from J, the gap between germline ends came to 13 bases. CDR3 length: 14 residues. Germline V gene data show CDR1 as GTSNPN and CDR2 as SVGIG (reference sequence). CDR3 amino acids: CAWRWVGGNSPLHF. CDR3 nucleotide sequence: TGTGCCTGGAGGTGGGTAGGGGGAAATTCACCCCTCCACTTT. Supplemented by reference TRBV30 and TRBJ1-6, the full variable domain reads SQTIHQWPATLVQPVGSPLSLECTVEGTSNPNLYWYRQAAGRGLQLLFYSVGIGQISSEVPQNLSASRPQDRQFILSSKKLLLSDSGFYLCAWRWVGGNSPLHFGNGTRLTVT.